This T cell receptor (beta chain) comes out of a study of spatial heterogeneity in lung cancer. Time point indicated: blood at routine non-recurrence follow-up after resection. The CDR3 has 14 amino acids. The germline V and J ends were trimmed by 2 bases and 2 bases, with 9 bases remaining between them. Germline lookup yields CDR1 SGHKS and CDR2 YYEKEE (reference sequence). This clonotype was counted many times. Via MiXCR, TCRdb re-called the 5' RACE reads, giving one row per CDR3 protein. The data show under 20,000 distinct CDR3 sequences, approximately 9.1% seen once. This TCR came from a female donor with early-stage non-small cell lung cancer. The chain combines TRBV5-5 with TRBJ2-3; D is perhaps TRBD1 (5 bases). This specimen was PBMCs, taken at follow-up. CDR3 protein: CASSFSGATDTQYF. The CDR3 coding sequence is TGTGCCAGCAGCTTTAGTGGGGCCACAGATACGCAGTATTTT.